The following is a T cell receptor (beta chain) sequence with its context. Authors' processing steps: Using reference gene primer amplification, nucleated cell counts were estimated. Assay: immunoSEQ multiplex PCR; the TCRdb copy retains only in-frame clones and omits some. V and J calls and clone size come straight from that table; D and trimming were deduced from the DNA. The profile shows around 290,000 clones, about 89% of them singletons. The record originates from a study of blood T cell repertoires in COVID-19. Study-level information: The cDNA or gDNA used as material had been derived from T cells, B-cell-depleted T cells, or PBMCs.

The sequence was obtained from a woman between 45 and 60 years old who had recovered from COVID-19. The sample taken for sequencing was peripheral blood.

The CDR3 is CAISERTASSYNEQFF. The CDR3 DNA is TGTGCCATCAGTGAGAGGACAGCAAGCTCCTACAATGAGCAGTTCTTC. V usage is TRBV10-3 and J usage is TRBJ2-1, with D possibly TRBD1 on 6 matching bases. This CDR3 is built from 16 residues. The V gene lost 2 bases and the J gene lost 0 bases, with 11 bases spanning the gap. CDR1 and CDR2 (germline): ENHRY, SYGVKD.